What follows are 5 T cell receptor beta chains derived from one specimen sequenced in a study of OX40 agonist ivuxolimab in advanced cancers. This table comes from immunoSEQ multiplex PCR, and its TCRdb copy is limited to in-frame clones, with some not included. Of just under 95,000 clones in the sample, around nine tenths were seen once. Sequencing was performed on CD4+ or CD8+ T cells sorted from blood, taken in a trial of the OX40 agonist ivuxolimab. The receptors originated from an adult with an advanced solid tumor such as melanoma, head and neck, liver or kidney cancer.

V usage is TRBV7-6 and J usage is TRBJ2-2; 8 nucleotides align to TRBD2. Germline V CDR1 and CDR2: SGHVS, FNYEAQ. The junction had 10 bases not matched to a gene; V was cut back by 6 bases and J by 4 bases. CDR3 size: 16 residues. CDR3 DNA: TGTGCCAGCAGACATCCCGGGACTAGTCGCACCGGGGAGCTGTTTTTT. It codes for CASRHPGTSRTGELFF.

The chain joins TRBV7-3 to TRBJ2-2; 13 bases match TRBD2. This CDR3 is 17 amino acids long. Germline V gene data show CDR1 as SGHTA and CDR2 as FQGTGA. The J segment lost 5 bases and the V segment lost 3 bases, leaving 6 bases of the junction unmatched. In DNA form, the CDR3 reads TGTGCCAGCAGCTTGACTAGCGGGGGGATTGGAACCGGGGAGCTGTTTTTT. Translating gives CASSLTSGGIGTGELFF.

V gene TRBV6-6 combines with J gene TRBJ1-1, with 8 bases that match TRBD1. The CDR3 has 13 amino acids. CDR1 and CDR2 from the germline V gene are MNHNY and SVGAGI (reference sequence). V lost 6 bases to trimming and J lost 2 bases; unmatched junction nucleotides: 2. As DNA, the CDR3 is TGTGCCAGCAGAGACAGGGGAAACACTGAAGCTTTCTTT. Translating it yields CASRDRGNTEAFF.

The chain recombines TRBV5-1 with TRBJ2-2; 9 nucleotides line up with TRBD2. The CDR3 totals 16 residues. The J segment lost 7 bases and the V segment lost 9 bases, leaving 16 bases of the junction unmatched. Per the germline V gene, CDR1 is SGHRS and CDR2 is YFSETQ. For the CDR3, the DNA is TGCGCCACCCAACGGACGGCGGGGGGGCAGGTCGGGGAGCTGTTTTTT. Protein product: CATQRTAGGQVGELFF.

The CDR3 loop reads CASSQVPVNVYEQYF. DNA for the CDR3: TGCGCCAGCAGCCAAGTCCCGGTAAACGTCTACGAGCAGTACTTC. The rearrangement uses TRBV4-1 and TRBJ2-7; D is ambiguous. The ends were cut back, 1 base at V and 3 bases at J, with 13 bases in the middle. The CDR3 extends over 15 amino acids. Per the germline V gene, CDR1 is MGHRA and CDR2 is YSYEKL.